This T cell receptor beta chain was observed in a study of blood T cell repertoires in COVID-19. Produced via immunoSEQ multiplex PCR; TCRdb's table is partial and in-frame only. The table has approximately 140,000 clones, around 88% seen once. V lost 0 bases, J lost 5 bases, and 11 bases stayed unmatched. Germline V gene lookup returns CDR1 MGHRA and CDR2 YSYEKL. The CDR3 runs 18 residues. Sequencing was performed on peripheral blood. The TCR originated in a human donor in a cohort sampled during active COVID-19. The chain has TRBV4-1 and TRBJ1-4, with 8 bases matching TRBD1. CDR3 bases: TGCGCCAGCAGCCAAGAAAGGGCAGGGGGCCGCTTAAATGAAAAACTGTTTTTT. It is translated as CASSQERAGGRLNEKLFF.